Presented here are 12 T cell receptor beta chains from one specimen sequenced in a study of T cells in Graves' hyperthyroidism and ophthalmopathy. Researchers amplified the TCR beta CDR3 regions from RNA transcripts. Initially, a first-round RT-PCR of the TCR CDR3 employed the HTBI primer set. TCRdb recomputed calls from the multiplex PCR reads with MiXCR, one row per CDR3 protein. Here the sample spans around 490,000 distinct CDR3 sequences, nearly 20% being singletons. The sample consisted of blood. These receptors were taken from a middle-aged man with Graves' ophthalmopathy.

The table lists this clonotype with a few counts. A much larger clone differs by one base, so this may be a read error. The genes are TRBV10-3 and TRBJ2-3, with TRBD2 matching over 9 bases. Germline loops: CDR1 ENHRY, CDR2 SYGVKD. This CDR3 region has 19 residues. V was clipped by 3 bases and J by 6 bases; unmatched bases: 19. As DNA, the CDR3 is TGTGCCATCAGTGATGGTGCGACTAGCGGAAGGACTACACTGGATACGCAGTATTTT. It specifies CAISDGATSGRTTLDTQYF.

On this clonotype: This clone may be a read error of a much larger clone one base away. In DNA, the CDR3 is TGTGCCAGCAGTGGCGGCCCGGGACAGGGGAACACCGGGGGGCTGTTTTTT. As protein: CASSGGPGQGNTGGLFF. The chain is built from TRBV12-3 or TRBV12-4 and TRBJ2-2; 10 bases align to TRBD1. The CDR3 length is 17 residues.

This clonotype was seen ten or more times. The J gene is TRBJ2-2, the V gene TRBV7-8; D gene uncertain. The V gene lost 5 bases and the J gene lost 1 base, with 17 bases spanning the gap. The CDR3 is 17 residues long. Germline values: CDR1 SGHVS, CDR2 FQNEAQ. The CDR3: CASSLPLWRRNTGELFF. The CDR3 coding sequence is TGTGCCAGCAGCCTACCCCTATGGCGCCGGAACACCGGGGAGCTGTTTTTT.

This clonotype was seen repeatedly, ten times or more. The genes are TRBV7-9 and TRBJ2-1; no reliable D call. Trimming stripped 0 bases from V and 8 bases from J, with 8 bases between. Germline loops: CDR1 SEHNR, CDR2 FQNEAQ (reference sequence). CDR3 length: 13 amino acids. The DNA of the CDR3 is TGTGCCAGCAGCTTAGCCCCCGTGTATGAGCAGTTCTTC. This gives the protein CASSLAPVYEQFF.

There are many counts of this clonotype. The rearrangement links TRBV30 to TRBJ1-1, with a possible D match to TRBD1 (5 bases). V was shortened by 5 bases and J by 5 bases, with 21 bases between the two germline ends. The germline gives CDR1 GTSNPN, CDR2 SVGIG (reference sequence). The CDR3 is made up of 15 amino acids. The CDR3 spells CAWSLWGGKETEAFF. For the CDR3, the DNA is TGTGCCTGGTCGCTCTGGGGGGGAAAAGAAACTGAAGCTTTCTTT.

CDR3 residues: CAWTQSGDSPLHF. CDR3 sequence (DNA): TGTGCCTGGACTCAAAGTGGAGATTCACCCCTCCACTTT. The genes are TRBV30 and TRBJ1-6, with D unclear. The germline CDR1 and CDR2 sequences are GTSNPN and SVGIG (reference sequence). The length of the CDR3 is 13 residues. Trimming removed 4 bases at V and 8 bases at J, with 12 bases between.

This clonotype was observed a handful of times. The chain uses TRBV6-1 and TRBJ1-1; TRBD1 is a possible D gene (5 bases). V lost 8 bases, J lost 7 bases, and 17 bases lay in between. Per the germline V gene, CDR1 is MNHNS and CDR2 is SASEGT. The CDR3 is 13 residues long. The CDR3 sequence is CASLSSYGGEAFF. The CDR3, as DNA: TGTGCCAGCTTGTCAAGCTATGGGGGTGAAGCTTTCTTT.

In its sample, this clonotype was seen once. The rearrangement joins TRBV6-9 to TRBJ2-2, with 8 bases aligning to TRBD1. This CDR3 spans 16 amino acids. The germline CDR1 and CDR2 sequences are MNHGY and SVAAGI. V was clipped by 3 bases and J by 3 bases; unmatched bases: 6. This chain's CDR3 is CASSYWDRSYTGELFF. CDR3 DNA: TGTGCCAGCAGTTACTGGGACAGGTCCTACACCGGGGAGCTGTTTTTT.

The sample holds many counts of this clonotype. The chain recombines TRBV6-1 with TRBJ2-1; tentative D call: TRBD2 (6 bases). CDR1 and CDR2 from the germline V gene are MNHNS and SASEGT. The CDR3 is 18 residues long. Deletions cut 7 bases from V and 0 bases from J, with 22 bases between. This CDR3 is CASTGHLAGTSSYNEQFF. As DNA, the CDR3 is TGTGCCAGCACCGGTCATTTGGCGGGAACCAGCTCCTACAATGAGCAGTTCTTC.

Worth noting for this clonotype: One base away lies a much larger clone, so this may be a sequencing read error. The V gene is TRBV12-3 or TRBV12-4, the J gene TRBJ1-1; D not resolved. The CDR3 is made up of 14 amino acids. V lost 6 bases and J 4 bases, leaving 15 bases between the germline ends. As DNA, the CDR3 is TGTGCCAGCAGATACGGAGAGACCCTCACTGAAGCTTTCTTT. Translated: CASRYGETLTEAFF.

The sample holds a few counts of this clonotype. The V and J genes are TRBV20-1 and TRBJ1-5, with TRBD1 matching over 7 bases. Germline V gene lookup returns CDR1 DFQATT and CDR2 SNEGSKA (reference sequence). CDR3 length equals 13 residues. The ends lost 7 bases at V and 7 bases at J; junction bases unmatched: 10. CDR3 nucleotides: TGCAGTGTCTCCCTAGGGGGCGAGCAGCCCCAGCATTTT. Translating gives CSVSLGGEQPQHF.

This clonotype has a count of ten or more. The J gene is TRBJ2-1, the V gene TRBV29-1; 7 positions agree with TRBD2. Germline CDR1 SQVTM, CDR2 ANQGSEA. This CDR3 is built from 13 residues. V shed 4 bases and J 13 bases; nucleotides not matched to a gene: 13. CDR3 amino acids: CSVVPQAGRVQFF. The CDR3 DNA reads as TGCAGCGTTGTTCCCCAAGCGGGAAGGGTTCAGTTCTTC.